This passage covers 17 T cell receptor beta chains from one sample sequenced in a study of OX40 agonist ivuxolimab in advanced cancers. Method: immunoSEQ multiplex PCR; TCRdb's copy keeps in-frame clones and lacks some. The data contain approximately 69,000 clones, approximately 86% of them seen just once; the ten biggest clones take up less than 6.5%. The source material was CD4+ or CD8+ T cells sorted from blood, sampled in a trial of the OX40 agonist ivuxolimab. All receptors come from an adult with an advanced solid tumor such as melanoma, head and neck, liver or kidney cancer.

The chain carries TRBV2 and TRBJ2-1; the D is unclear. Germline V gene data show CDR1 as SNHLY and CDR2 as FYNNEI. The CDR3 length is 13 residues. V was pared by 7 bases and J by 12 bases, with 19 bases between. The CDR3 here is CASNRVFTGGQFF. The CDR3 bases are TGTGCCAGCAACCGGGTCTTTACGGGCGGGCAGTTCTTC. Supplemented by reference TRBV2 and TRBJ2-1, the full variable domain reads EPEVTQTPSHQVTQMGQEVILRCVPISNHLYFYWYRQILGQKVEFLVSFYNNEISEKSEIFDDQFSVERPDGSNFTLKIRSTKLEDSAMYFCASNRVFTGGQFFGPGTRLTVL.

The chain has TRBV2 and TRBJ2-5, with 7 bases lining up with TRBD2. CDR3 length: 15 residues. Germline V gene lookup returns CDR1 SNHLY and CDR2 FYNNEI. Trimming cost V 7 bases and J 4 bases; bases outside gene matches: 12. The CDR3 DNA reads as TGTGCCAGCACTCGCCTAGCGGAACTTCTAGAGACCCAGTACTTC. Encoded protein: CASTRLAELLETQYF.

The rearrangement uses TRBV6-5 and TRBJ1-3; D gene unclear. Germline CDR1 and CDR2: MNHEY and SVGAGI. The CDR3 has 14 amino acids. V lost 6 bases, J lost 0 bases, and 9 bases lay in between. This CDR3 is CASSPGDSGNTIYF. CDR3 DNA: TGTGCCAGCAGCCCGGGAGACTCTGGAAACACCATATATTTT.

Here the CDR3 reads CASSFVRSGGQETQYF. The CDR3, as DNA: TGTGCCAGCAGCTTTGTTCGGAGCGGGGGGCAAGAGACCCAGTACTTC. The chain joins TRBV5-4 to TRBJ2-5; TRBD2 matches 9 bases. The CDR3 totals 16 residues. CDR1 and CDR2 (germline): SGHNT, YYREEE (reference sequence). V gave up 2 bases and J gave up 2 bases; unmatched junction bases: 7.

This clone was detected only once. The V call is TRBV11-3, the J call TRBJ2-7; 16 bases match TRBD2. After removal of 5 bases from V and 6 bases from J, the junction contained 7 bases not matched to a gene. The CDR3 covers 16 residues. From germline, CDR1 is SGHNT and CDR2 YENEEA. The CDR3 sequence: CASSKPGLAGGPEQYF. The CDR3 nucleotides are TGTGCCAGCAGCAAGCCGGGACTAGCGGGAGGGCCCGAGCAGTACTTC.

The chain has TRBV6-1 and TRBJ2-1; 10 positions match TRBD2. The CDR3 is 15 amino acids. After removal of 6 bases from V and 2 bases from J, the junction contained 4 bases not matched to a gene. Per the germline V gene, CDR1 is MNHNS and CDR2 is SASEGT. The CDR3 DNA follows: TGTGCCAGCAGATCCGGGACTAGCGCCTACAATGAGCAGTTCTTC. Translation: CASRSGTSAYNEQFF.

This sequence joins TRBV23-1 and TRBJ2-3; the match to TRBD1 covers 10 bases. TRBV23-1 is designated an ORF whose function remains uncertain. This CDR3 is 16 amino acids long. V trimming: 0 bases; J trimming: 0 bases; junction bases outside the gene matches: 0. The CDR3, as DNA: TGCGCCAGCAGTCAATCGGGACAGGGGAGCACAGATACGCAGTATTTT. It codes for CASSQSGQGSTDTQYF.

The chain uses TRBV5-8 and TRBJ1-2; 7 bases are shared with TRBD1. V dropped 2 bases and J dropped 2; count of bases not matched to a gene: 6. This CDR3 contains 15 residues. Germline-derived CDR1 and CDR2 are SGHTS and YDEGEE. The CDR3 DNA reads TGTGCCAGCAGCTTTAACAGGGGAATGAACTATGGCTACACCTTC. Translation gives CASSFNRGMNYGYTF. Looking up the rest from reference TRBV5-8 and TRBJ1-2 gives the full variable domain: EAGVTQSPTHLIKTRGQQATLRCSPISGHTSVYWYQQALGLGLQFLLWYDEGEERNRGNFPPRFSGRQFPNYSSELNVNALELEDSALYLCASSFNRGMNYGYTFGSGTRLTVV.

This chain uses TRBV7-9 with TRBJ1-2, with D possibly matching TRBD1 (5 bases). V gave up 1 base and J gave up 4 bases, with 10 bases separating them. Germline CDR1 is SEHNR and CDR2 is FQNEAQ (reference sequence). CDR3 length equals 14 residues. The CDR3 DNA follows: TGTGCCAGCAGCTTAGAGTATCAGGGCTATGGCTACACCTTC. Its translation is CASSLEYQGYGYTF.

V usage is TRBV7-6 and J usage is TRBJ1-1, with D unresolved. Germline CDR1 reads SGHVS; CDR2 reads FNYEAQ. This CDR3 has 15 amino acids. V was shortened by 5 bases and J by 0 bases, with 13 bases between the two germline ends. The CDR3 region is CASSHGLLMNTEAFF. CDR3 bases: TGTGCCAGCAGCCATGGTCTCCTTATGAACACTGAAGCTTTCTTT.

The chain has TRBV4-1 and TRBJ1-1; 7 bases fit TRBD1. CDR1 and CDR2 (germline): MGHRA, YSYEKL. After removal of 0 bases from V and 5 bases from J, the junction contained 6 bases not matched to a gene. The CDR3 sequence is 15 residues long. The CDR3 spells CASSQDSRGGTEAFF. The DNA of the CDR3 is TGCGCCAGCAGCCAAGATAGCAGGGGGGGGACTGAAGCTTTCTTT.

V and J are TRBV6-5 and TRBJ2-7; either TRBD1 or TRBD2 may fit D (5 bases each). The ends were cut back, 4 bases at V and 2 bases at J, with 12 bases in the middle. Germline loops: CDR1 MNHEY, CDR2 SVGAGI. The CDR3 has 14 amino acids. For the CDR3, the DNA is TGTGCCAGCAGTTTAGGGGACGCCACCTACGAGCAGTACTTC. Translating gives CASSLGDATYEQYF.

The chain employs TRBV7-9 and TRBJ1-2, with TRBD1 as a possible D gene (5 bases). Germline values: CDR1 SEHNR, CDR2 FQNEAQ (reference sequence). V was pared by 5 bases and J by 6 bases, with 19 bases between. CDR3 length equals 15 residues. The CDR3 reads CASSDRGRSRNGYTF. The CDR3 region has the DNA TGTGCCAGCAGCGACCGGGGCCGATCTAGGAATGGCTACACCTTC. The whole variable domain, remainder taken from reference TRBV7-9 and TRBJ1-2, is DTGVSQNPRHKITKRGQNVTFRCDPISEHNRLYWYRQTLGQGPEFLTYFQNEAQLEKSRLLSDRFSAERPKGSFSTLEIQRTEQGDSAMYLCASSDRGRSRNGYTFGSGTRLTVV.

This rearrangement joins TRBV10-3 to TRBJ2-5; 8 bases line up with TRBD2. With V trimmed by 3 bases and J by 5 bases, 8 bases remained unmatched. Per germline, CDR1 ENHRY and CDR2 SYGVKD. The CDR3 consists of 15 residues. CDR3 sequence: CAISEVAGMAETQYF. The CDR3 region has the DNA TGTGCCATCAGTGAAGTAGCGGGAATGGCCGAGACCCAGTACTTC.

In its sample, this clone was seen a few times. CDR3 protein: CASSAVAAEKLFF. CDR3 coding DNA: TGTGCCAGCAGTGCGGTGGCCGCGGAAAAACTGTTTTTT. The chain links TRBV25-1 to TRBJ1-4, with D unclear. With 4 bases removed from V and 8 bases from J, the gap between germline ends came to 11 bases. CDR1 and CDR2 from the germline V gene are MGHDK and SYGVNS. CDR3 length equals 13 residues.

This clone has a single count. The rearrangement uses TRBV7-2 and TRBJ2-5, with no clear D. The CDR3 consists of 13 residues. CDR1 is SGHTA, CDR2 FQGNSA, per germline. Trimming pared 1 base from V and 5 bases from J, leaving 8 bases between. The CDR3 reads CASSLGTWETQYF. CDR3 nucleotides: TGTGCCAGCAGCTTAGGGACGTGGGAGACCCAGTACTTC.

This clone was recorded only once. The rearrangement joins TRBV6-5 to TRBJ2-3; TRBD1 matches at 8 bases. This CDR3 is built from 14 residues. Losses at the gene ends were 4 bases for V and 4 bases for J; bases not matched to a gene: 4. Germline CDR1 MNHEY, CDR2 SVGAGI. The CDR3 region is CASSLGTGPDTQYF. The CDR3 DNA reads TGTGCCAGCAGTTTAGGGACAGGTCCAGATACGCAGTATTTT.